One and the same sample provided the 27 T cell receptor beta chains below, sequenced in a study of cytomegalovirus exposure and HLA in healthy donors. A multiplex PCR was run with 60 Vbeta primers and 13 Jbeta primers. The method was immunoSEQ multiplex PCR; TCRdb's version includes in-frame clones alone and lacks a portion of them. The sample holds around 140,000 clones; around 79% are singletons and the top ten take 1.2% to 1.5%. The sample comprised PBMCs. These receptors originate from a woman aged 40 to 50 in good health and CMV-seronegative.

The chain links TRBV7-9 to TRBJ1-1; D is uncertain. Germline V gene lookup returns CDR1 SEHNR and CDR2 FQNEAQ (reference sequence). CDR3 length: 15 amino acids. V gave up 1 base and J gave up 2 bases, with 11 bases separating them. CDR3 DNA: TGTGCCAGCAGCTTAGGCCTGGGCCCAAACACTGAAGCTTTCTTT. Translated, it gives CASSLGLGPNTEAFF.

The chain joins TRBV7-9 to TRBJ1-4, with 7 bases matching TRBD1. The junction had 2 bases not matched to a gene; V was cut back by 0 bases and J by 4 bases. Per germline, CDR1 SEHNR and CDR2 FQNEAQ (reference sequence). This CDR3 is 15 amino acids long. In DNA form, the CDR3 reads TGTGCCAGCAGCTTAGCGGACAGGCTTAATGAAAAACTGTTTTTT. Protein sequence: CASSLADRLNEKLFF.

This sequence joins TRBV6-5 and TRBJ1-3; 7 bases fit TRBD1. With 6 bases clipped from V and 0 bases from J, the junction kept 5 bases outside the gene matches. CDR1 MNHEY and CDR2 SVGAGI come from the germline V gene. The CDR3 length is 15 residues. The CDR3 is CASSRDSSSGNTIYF. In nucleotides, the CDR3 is TGTGCCAGCAGCCGGGACAGCTCCTCTGGAAACACCATATATTTT.

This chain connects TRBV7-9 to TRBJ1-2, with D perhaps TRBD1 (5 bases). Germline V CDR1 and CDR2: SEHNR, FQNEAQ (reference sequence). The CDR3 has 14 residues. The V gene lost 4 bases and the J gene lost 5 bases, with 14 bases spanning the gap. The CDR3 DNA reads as TGTGCCAGCAGCTCCCCCGGGACTCCATATGGCTACACCTTC. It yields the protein CASSSPGTPYGYTF.

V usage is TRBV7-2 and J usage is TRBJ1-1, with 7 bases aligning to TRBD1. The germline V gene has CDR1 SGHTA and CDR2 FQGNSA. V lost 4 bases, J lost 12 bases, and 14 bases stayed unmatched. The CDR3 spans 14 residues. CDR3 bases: TGTGCCAGCAGCTGGCTTTCGACAGGGTCCCTTTCTTTCTTT. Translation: CASSWLSTGSLSFF.

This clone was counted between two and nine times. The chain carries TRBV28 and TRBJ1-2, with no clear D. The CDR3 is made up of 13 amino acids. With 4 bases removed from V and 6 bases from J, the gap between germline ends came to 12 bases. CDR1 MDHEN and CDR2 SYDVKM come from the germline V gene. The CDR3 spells CASSSARVDGYTF. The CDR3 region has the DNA TGTGCCAGCAGTTCGGCCCGGGTGGATGGCTACACCTTC.

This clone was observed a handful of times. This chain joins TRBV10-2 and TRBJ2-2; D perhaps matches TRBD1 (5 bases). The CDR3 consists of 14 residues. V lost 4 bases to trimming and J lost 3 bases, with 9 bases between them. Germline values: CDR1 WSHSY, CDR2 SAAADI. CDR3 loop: CASSVQGYTGELFF. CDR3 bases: TGCGCCAGCAGTGTTCAGGGTTACACCGGGGAGCTGTTTTTT.

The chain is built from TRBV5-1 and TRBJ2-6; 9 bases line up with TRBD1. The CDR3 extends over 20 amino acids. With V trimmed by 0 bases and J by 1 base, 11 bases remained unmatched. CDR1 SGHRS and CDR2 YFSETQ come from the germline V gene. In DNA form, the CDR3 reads TGCGCCAGCAGCTTGGCCGGACAGGGGTCGGATTCTTCTGGGGCCAACGTCCTGACTTTC. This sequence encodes CASSLAGQGSDSSGANVLTF.

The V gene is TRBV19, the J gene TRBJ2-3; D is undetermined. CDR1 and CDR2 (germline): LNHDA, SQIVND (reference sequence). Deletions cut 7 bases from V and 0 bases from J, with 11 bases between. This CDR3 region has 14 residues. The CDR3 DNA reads TGTGCCAGTACCAGCACGACTAGCACAGATACGCAGTATTTT. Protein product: CASTSTTSTDTQYF. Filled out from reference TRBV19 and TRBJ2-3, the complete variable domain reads DGGITQSPKYLFRKEGQNVTLSCEQNLNHDAMYWYRQDPGQGLRLIYYSQIVNDFQKGDIAEGYSVSREKKESFPLTVTSAQKNPTAFYLCASTSTTSTDTQYFGPGTRLTVL.

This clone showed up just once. CDR3 amino acids: CASSLARVGDTDLRNTEAFF. CDR3 DNA sequence: TGCGCCAGCAGCTTGGCCCGCGTTGGGGACACCGATTTAAGGAACACTGAAGCTTTCTTT. The chain recombines TRBV5-1 with TRBJ1-1, with D possibly matching TRBD1 (6 bases). Germline loops: CDR1 SGHRS, CDR2 YFSETQ. Trimming took 0 bases from V and 1 from J, leaving 25 bases between them. The CDR3 contains 20 residues.

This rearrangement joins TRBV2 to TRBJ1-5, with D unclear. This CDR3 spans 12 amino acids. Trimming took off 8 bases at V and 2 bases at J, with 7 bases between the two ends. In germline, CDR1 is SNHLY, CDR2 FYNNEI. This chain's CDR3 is CASHAGNQPQHF. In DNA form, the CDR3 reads TGTGCCAGCCATGCGGGCAATCAGCCCCAGCATTTT.

This CDR3 is CASSLDRNTEAFF. The CDR3 DNA is TGTGCCAGCAGCTTAGACAGGAACACTGAAGCTTTCTTT. The chain joins TRBV7-7 to TRBJ1-1; D gene unclear. The CDR3 length is 13 residues. In germline, CDR1 is SSHAT, CDR2 FNYEAQ (reference sequence). V dropped 1 base and J dropped 1 base, with 4 bases sitting between them.

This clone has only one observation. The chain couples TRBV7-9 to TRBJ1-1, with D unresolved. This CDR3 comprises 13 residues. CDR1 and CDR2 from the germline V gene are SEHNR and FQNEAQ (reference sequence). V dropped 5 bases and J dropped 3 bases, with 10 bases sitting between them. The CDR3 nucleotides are TGTGCCAGCAGCCCTATTCGGTACACTGAAGCTTTCTTT. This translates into CASSPIRYTEAFF. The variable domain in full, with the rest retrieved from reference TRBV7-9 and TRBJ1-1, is DTGVSQNPRHKITKRGQNVTFRCDPISEHNRLYWYRQTLGQGPEFLTYFQNEAQLEKSRLLSDRFSAERPKGSFSTLEIQRTEQGDSAMYLCASSPIRYTEAFFGQGTRLTVV.

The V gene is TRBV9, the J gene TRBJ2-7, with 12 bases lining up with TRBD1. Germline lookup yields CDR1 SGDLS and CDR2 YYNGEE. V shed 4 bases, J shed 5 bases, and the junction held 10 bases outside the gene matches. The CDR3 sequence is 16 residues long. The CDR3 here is CASSLSTGTGGHEQYF. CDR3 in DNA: TGTGCCAGCAGCCTCTCTACCGGGACAGGGGGCCACGAGCAGTACTTC.

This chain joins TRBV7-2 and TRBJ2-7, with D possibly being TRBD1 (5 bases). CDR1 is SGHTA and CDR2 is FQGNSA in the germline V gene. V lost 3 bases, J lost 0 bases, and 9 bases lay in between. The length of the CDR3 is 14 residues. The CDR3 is CASSLDTPSYEQYF. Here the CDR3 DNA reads TGTGCCAGCAGCTTGGACACCCCCTCCTACGAGCAGTACTTC.

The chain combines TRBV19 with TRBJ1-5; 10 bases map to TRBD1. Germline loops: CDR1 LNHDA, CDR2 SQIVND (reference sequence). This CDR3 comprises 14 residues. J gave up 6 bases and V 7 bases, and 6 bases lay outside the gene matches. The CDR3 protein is CASTHDRGLQPQHF. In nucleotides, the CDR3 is TGTGCCAGTACCCACGACAGGGGGCTTCAGCCCCAGCATTTT.

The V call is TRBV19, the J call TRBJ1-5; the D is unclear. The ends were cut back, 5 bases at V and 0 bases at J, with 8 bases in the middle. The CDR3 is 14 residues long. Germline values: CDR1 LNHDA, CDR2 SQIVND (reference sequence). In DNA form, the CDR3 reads TGTGCCAGTAGTCTCCGGTTTAGCAATCAGCCCCAGCATTTT. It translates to CASSLRFSNQPQHF.

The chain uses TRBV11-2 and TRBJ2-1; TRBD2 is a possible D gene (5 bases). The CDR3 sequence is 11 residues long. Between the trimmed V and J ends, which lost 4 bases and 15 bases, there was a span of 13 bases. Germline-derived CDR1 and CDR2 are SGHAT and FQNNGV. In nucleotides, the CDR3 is TGTGCCAGCAGCTCGGCCGGGGTTTCGTTCTTC. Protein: CASSSAGVSFF.

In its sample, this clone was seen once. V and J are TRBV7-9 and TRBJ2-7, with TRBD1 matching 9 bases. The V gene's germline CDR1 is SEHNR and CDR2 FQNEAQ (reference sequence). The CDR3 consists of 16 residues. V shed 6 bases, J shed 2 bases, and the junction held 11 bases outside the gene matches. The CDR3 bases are TGTGCCAGCAGTCATAACCCGGGACAGGGTACCTACGAGCAGTACTTC. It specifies CASSHNPGQGTYEQYF.

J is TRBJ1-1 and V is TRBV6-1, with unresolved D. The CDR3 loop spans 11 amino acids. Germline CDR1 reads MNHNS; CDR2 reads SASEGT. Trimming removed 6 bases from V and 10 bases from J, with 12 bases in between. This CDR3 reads CASSDTTVAFF. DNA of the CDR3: TGTGCCAGCAGCGACACAACCGTAGCTTTCTTT.

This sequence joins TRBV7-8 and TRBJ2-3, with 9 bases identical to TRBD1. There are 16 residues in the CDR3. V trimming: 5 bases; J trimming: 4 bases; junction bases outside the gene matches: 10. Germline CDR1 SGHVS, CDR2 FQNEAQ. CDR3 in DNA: TGTGCCAGCAGCCCACCGCCGGGACAGGGTTCAGATACGCAGTATTTT. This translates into CASSPPPGQGSDTQYF.

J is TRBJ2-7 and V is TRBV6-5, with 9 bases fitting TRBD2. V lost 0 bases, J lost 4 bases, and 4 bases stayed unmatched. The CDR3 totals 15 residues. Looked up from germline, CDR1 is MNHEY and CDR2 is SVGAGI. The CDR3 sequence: CASSYSSGLAYEQYF. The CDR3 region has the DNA TGTGCCAGCAGTTACTCTTCGGGACTAGCTTACGAGCAGTACTTC.

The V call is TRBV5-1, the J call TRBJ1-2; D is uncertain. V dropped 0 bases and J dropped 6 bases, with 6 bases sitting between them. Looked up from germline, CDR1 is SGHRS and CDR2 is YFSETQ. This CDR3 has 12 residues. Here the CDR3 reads CASSLDGNGYTF. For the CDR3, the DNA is TGCGCCAGCAGCTTGGACGGTAATGGCTACACCTTC.

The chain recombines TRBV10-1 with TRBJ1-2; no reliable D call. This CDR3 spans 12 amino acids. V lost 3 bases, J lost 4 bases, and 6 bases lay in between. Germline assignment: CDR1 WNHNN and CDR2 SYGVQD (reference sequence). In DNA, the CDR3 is TGCGCCAGCAGTGACGGTTCCTATGGCTACACCTTC. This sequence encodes CASSDGSYGYTF.

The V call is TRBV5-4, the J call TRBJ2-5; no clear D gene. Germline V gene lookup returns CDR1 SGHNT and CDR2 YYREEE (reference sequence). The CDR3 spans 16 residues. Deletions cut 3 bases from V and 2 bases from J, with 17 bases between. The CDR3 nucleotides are TGTGCCAGCAGCTACCCGGGTAAATTCCATCAAGAGACCCAGTACTTC. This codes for CASSYPGKFHQETQYF.

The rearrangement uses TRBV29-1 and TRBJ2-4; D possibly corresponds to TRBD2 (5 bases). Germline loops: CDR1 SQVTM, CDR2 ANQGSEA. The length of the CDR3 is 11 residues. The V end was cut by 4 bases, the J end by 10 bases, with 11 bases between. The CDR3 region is CSVGTERIQYF. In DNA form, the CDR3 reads TGCAGCGTTGGGACTGAGAGGATTCAGTACTTC. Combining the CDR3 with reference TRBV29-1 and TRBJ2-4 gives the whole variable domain SAVISQKPSRDICQRGTSLTIQCQVDSQVTMMFWYRQQPGQSLTLIATANQGSEATYESGFVIDKFPISRPNLTFSTLTVSNMSPEDSSIYLCSVGTERIQYFGAGTRLSVL.

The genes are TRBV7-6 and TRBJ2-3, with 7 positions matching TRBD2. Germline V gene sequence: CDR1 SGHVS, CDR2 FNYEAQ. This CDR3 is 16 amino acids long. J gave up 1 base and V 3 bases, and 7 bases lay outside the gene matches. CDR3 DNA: TGTGCCAGCAGCTTCCCGTCTAGCGGAGGCACAGATACGCAGTATTTT. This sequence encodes CASSFPSSGGTDTQYF.